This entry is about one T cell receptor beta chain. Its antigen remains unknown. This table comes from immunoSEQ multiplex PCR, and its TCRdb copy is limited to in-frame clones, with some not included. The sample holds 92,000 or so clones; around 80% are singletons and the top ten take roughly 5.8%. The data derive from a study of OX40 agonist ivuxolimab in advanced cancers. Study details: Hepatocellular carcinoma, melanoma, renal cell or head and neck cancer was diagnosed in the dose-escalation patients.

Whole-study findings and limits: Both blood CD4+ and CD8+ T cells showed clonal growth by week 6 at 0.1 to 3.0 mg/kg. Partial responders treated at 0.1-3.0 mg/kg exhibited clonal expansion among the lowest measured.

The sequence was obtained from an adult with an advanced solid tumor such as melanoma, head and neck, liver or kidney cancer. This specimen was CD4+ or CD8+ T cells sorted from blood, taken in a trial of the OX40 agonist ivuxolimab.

In nucleotides, the CDR3 is TGTGCCAGCAGTTTATCTGGGGGGCAGGCTGAAAAACTGTTTTTT. Its translation: CASSLSGGQAEKLFF. V usage is TRBV27 and J usage is TRBJ1-4, with D perhaps matching TRBD1 (6 bases). V was shortened by 0 bases and J by 7 bases, with 12 bases between the two germline ends. CDR3 size: 15 residues. Germline V CDR1 and CDR2: MNHEY, SMNVEV (reference sequence).